This T cell receptor (beta chain) was obtained from a study of shared clonotypes between healthy human individuals. Profiled with immunoSEQ multiplex PCR; TCRdb holds only in-frame clones, not every one. The table includes roughly 1,000,000 clones, approximately 78% detected once. V trimming: 0 bases; J trimming: 8 bases; junction bases outside the gene matches: 13. Germline CDR1 is GTSNPN and CDR2 is SVGIG (reference sequence). This CDR3 has 16 amino acids. This clone was counted a few times. This sequence was found in a man between 18 and 35 years old in good health. Some clones in this sample may be carry-over from other donors' samples. The chain combines TRBV30 with TRBJ2-7; 10 bases are shared with TRBD1. The sequencing sample was made of memory CD4+ T cells from PBMCs. As to subset: CD45RA-negative fraction. CDR3 DNA: TGTGCCTGGAGTGTAGGCACCGGGACAGGGGTACAGAAGCAGTACTTC. Protein: CAWSVGTGTGVQKQYF.